These T cell receptor beta chains were read from a single sample in a study of beta chain features in type 1 diabetes. Clones were sequenced by immunoSEQ multiplex PCR, and TCRdb holds only the in-frame ones, with some missing. Among 250,000 to 300,000 clones listed, around 24% were seen once. Input material: naive CD4+ T cells from blood. The source of these receptors is a woman aged 25 to 39 with type 1 diabetes. Both conserved end residues are part of each CDR3. A D gene is named only where the DNA matches it firmly. Clone size is stated in some rows and not others, as once, few, many or a class when expanded.

TRBV2	TRBJ2-7	12	NA	NA	TGTGCCAGCGGCACCGGGGGGCACGAGCAGTACTTC	CASGTGGHEQYF
TRBV6-6	TRBJ2-5	13	NA	few	TGTGCCAGCAGTCGACTCGCTCAAGAGACCCAGTACTTC	CASSRLAQETQYF
TRBV6-4	TRBJ1-2	13	NA	few	TGTGCCAGGCATACCTCAGGGTCCTATGGCTACACCTTC	CARHTSGSYGYTF
TRBV11-2	TRBJ2-1	15	NA	few	TGTGCCAGCAGCTTAGATGGTAGCTCCTACAATGAGCAGTTCTTC	CASSLDGSSYNEQFF
TRBV11-2	TRBJ2-4	14	TRBD1	NA	TGTGCCAGCAGCTTGCCACAGGGGGCCAACATTCAGTACTTC	CASSLPQGANIQYF
TRBV6-6	TRBJ2-2	14	TRBD2	NA	TGTGCCAGCAGTTATCAGCGGGAGGCCGGGGAGCTGTTTTTT	CASSYQREAGELFF
TRBV7-7	TRBJ2-5	14	NA	few	TGTGCTAGCAGCTTAGCCGTGTACCAAGAGACCCAGTACTTC	CASSLAVYQETQYF
TRBV29-1	TRBJ1-1	14	TRBD1	few	TGCAGCGTTTGGCAGGGGGCTTTGAACACTGAAGCTTTCTTT	CSVWQGALNTEAFF
TRBV11-2	TRBJ2-6	17	TRBD1	NA	TGTGCCAGCGCCCAACAGGGGGCCGTCCCTGGGGCCAACGTCCTGACTTTC	CASAQQGAVPGANVLTF
TRBV18	TRBJ2-7	15	TRBD1	few	TGTGCCAGCTCACTTTCCGGGACAGGGTTCGCCGAGCAGTACTTC	CASSLSGTGFAEQYF
TRBV6-6	TRBJ2-1	14	TRBD2	few	TGTGCCAGCGGGCTACGAGCGGGAGACAATGAGCAGTTCTTC	CASGLRAGDNEQFF
TRBV29-1	TRBJ1-1	13	NA	NA	TGCAGCGTTGCGACGGGGATGAACACTGAAGCTTTCTTT	CSVATGMNTEAFF
TRBV7-8	TRBJ2-1	16	TRBD2	NA	TGTGCCAGCAGCCCCCTGACGGGAGGGCCCATCAATGAGCAGTTCTTC	CASSPLTGGPINEQFF
TRBV6-5	TRBJ2-3	12	NA	NA	TGTGCCAGCGGGCGTCTAACAGATACGCAGTATTTT	CASGRLTDTQYF
TRBV29-1	TRBJ2-1	13	NA	NA	TGCAGCGACCGAGTGGGCAGTCCCAATGAGCAGTTCTTC	CSDRVGSPNEQFF
TRBV7-6	TRBJ2-5	14	TRBD1	NA	TGTGCCAGCAGCCTCAACAGGGGGCGAGAGACCCAGTACTTC	CASSLNRGRETQYF
TRBV7-2	TRBJ2-7	18	TRBD2	few	TGTGCCAGCAGCCTCCTTACTAGCGGGAGGGCCCTCTCCTACGAGCAGTACTTC	CASSLLTSGRALSYEQYF
TRBV9	TRBJ2-1	16	TRBD2	NA	TGTGCCAGCAGCACACGAATAGCGGGTTGGGGCTATGAGCAGTTCTTC	CASSTRIAGWGYEQFF
TRBV6-5	TRBJ2-7	14	NA	NA	TGTGCCAGCTCCCTGGACGGGAGCTCCTACGAGCAGTACTTC	CASSLDGSSYEQYF
TRBV7-9	TRBJ1-5	15	NA	few	TGTGCCAGCAGCTTAGGGTACGGGGGAGACCAGCCCCAGCATTTT	CASSLGYGGDQPQHF
TRBV9	TRBJ2-1	11	NA	NA	TGTGCCAGCAGCGTAGGCTACGAGCAGTTCTTC	CASSVGYEQFF
TRBV19	TRBJ2-7	11	NA	once	TGTGCCAGCGGGGTTCTCTACGAGCAGTACTTC	CASGVLYEQYF
TRBV30	TRBJ1-2	13	NA	few	TGTGCCTGGAGTGTAAGGGGTAACTATGGCTACACCTTC	CAWSVRGNYGYTF
TRBV15	TRBJ2-7	14	NA	few	TGTGCCACCAGCAGAGATCAGTCGCCCTACGAGCAGTACTTC	CATSRDQSPYEQYF
TRBV7-3	TRBJ2-7	13	TRBD1	NA	TGTGCCAGCAGTTCGGGACAGGGAAACGAGCAGTACTTC	CASSSGQGNEQYF
TRBV7-9	TRBJ2-1	17	NA	few	TGTGCCAGCAGCTTAGGCCTGGACACGACGGGTTACAATGAGCAGTTCTTC	CASSLGLDTTGYNEQFF
TRBV5-6	TRBJ2-7	14	TRBD2	NA	TGTGCCAGCAGTTATGGGGGGGGAACCTACGAGCAGTACTTC	CASSYGGGTYEQYF
TRBV11-2	TRBJ1-5	15	TRBD1	NA	TGTGCCAGCAGCTTATCAGGACAGGGAAATCAGCCCCAGCATTTT	CASSLSGQGNQPQHF
TRBV25-1	TRBJ2-5	16	TRBD1	NA	TGTGCCAGCAGCCCACTAGGGGGACAGGGACGAGAGACCCAGTACTTC	CASSPLGGQGRETQYF
TRBV18	TRBJ2-7	14	NA	once	TGTGCCAGCTCACCAATGAACAGGGACTACGAGCAGTACTTC	CASSPMNRDYEQYF
TRBV28	TRBJ1-2	15	NA	NA	TGTGCCAGCAGTTTTGGAGCAGGGGAGAACTATGGCTACACCTTC	CASSFGAGENYGYTF
TRBV5-6	TRBJ2-7	15	TRBD2	few	TGTGCCAGCAGCCTATCTAGCGGGAGGGCCTACGAGCAGTACTTC	CASSLSSGRAYEQYF
TRBV5-1	TRBJ1-4	15	NA	few	TGCGCCAGCAGCTTGGACGCGCCCATTGGTGAAAAACTGTTTTTT	CASSLDAPIGEKLFF
TRBV4-1	TRBJ2-5	17	NA	NA	TGCGCCAGCAGCCAGGGAGGATGGCGGGGGCTGCAAGAGACCCAGTACTTC	CASSQGGWRGLQETQYF
TRBV2	TRBJ1-3	15	NA	NA	TGTGCCAGCACTAATGAGGTGGGCTCTGGAAACACCATATATTTT	CASTNEVGSGNTIYF
TRBV18	TRBJ2-3	15	TRBD2	NA	TGTGCCAGCTCACCAGTGGGAGGGCCGGGAGATACGCAGTATTTT	CASSPVGGPGDTQYF